This entry describes one TCR beta chain. The data were taken from a study of T cell changes during pregnancy in multiple sclerosis. Libraries were prepared by immunoSEQ multiplex PCR; TCRdb keeps only in-frame clonotypes and omits some of them. Among about 40,000 clones listed, over 75% were seen once. The trim removed 0 bases at V and 1 base at J, leaving 11 bases unmatched. Germline V lookup: CDR1 MDHEN, CDR2 SYDVKM. CDR3 length: 20 residues. The rearrangement links TRBV28 to TRBJ2-3, with 12 bases fitting TRBD2. The starting material was CD8+ T cells from peripheral blood mononuclear cells, obtained before pregnancy. The sequence was collected from a female donor with multiple sclerosis, enrolled in a pregnancy study. CDR3 nucleotide sequence: TGTGCCAGCAGTTTATGGTTGGAGCTAGCGGGAGGGCCTGGCACAGATACGCAGTATTTT. Protein sequence: CASSLWLELAGGPGTDTQYF.